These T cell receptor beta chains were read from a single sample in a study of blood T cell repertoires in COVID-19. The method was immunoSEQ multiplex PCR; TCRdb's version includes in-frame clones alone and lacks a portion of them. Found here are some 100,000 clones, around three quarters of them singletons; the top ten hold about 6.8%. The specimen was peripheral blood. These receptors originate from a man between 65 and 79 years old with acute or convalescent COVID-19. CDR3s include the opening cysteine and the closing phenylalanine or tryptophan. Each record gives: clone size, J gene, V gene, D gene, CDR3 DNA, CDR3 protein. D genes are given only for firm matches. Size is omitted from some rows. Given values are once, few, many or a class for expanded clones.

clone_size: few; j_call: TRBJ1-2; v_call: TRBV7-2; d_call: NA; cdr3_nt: TGTGCCAGCAGCTTAAATCCCGCGCATTACTATGGCTACACCTTC; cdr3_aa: CASSLNPAHYYGYTF
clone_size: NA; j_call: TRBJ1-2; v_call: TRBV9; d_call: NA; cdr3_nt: TGTGCCAGCAGCCCCCCGACAGGTTATGGCTACACCTTC; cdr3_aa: CASSPPTGYGYTF
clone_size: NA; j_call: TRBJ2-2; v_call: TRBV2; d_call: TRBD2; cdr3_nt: TGTGCCAGCGTACCACTCCCGGGACTACCCCGTGCCGGGGAGCTGTTTTTT; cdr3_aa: CASVPLPGLPRAGELFF
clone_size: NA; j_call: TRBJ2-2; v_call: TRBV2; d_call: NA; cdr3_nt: TGTGCCAGCAACGCGGTAGGGGGCACCGGGGAGCTGTTTTTT; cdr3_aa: CASNAVGGTGELFF
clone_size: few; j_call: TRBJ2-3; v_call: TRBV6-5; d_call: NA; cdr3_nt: TGTGCCAGCAGTTACGGCTCTACGCAGTATTTT; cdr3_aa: CASSYGSTQYF
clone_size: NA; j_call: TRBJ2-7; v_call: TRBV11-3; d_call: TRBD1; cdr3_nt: TGTGCCAGCAGCTTCTCCGGGACAGCTTCGTCCGAGCAGTACTTC; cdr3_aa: CASSFSGTASSEQYF
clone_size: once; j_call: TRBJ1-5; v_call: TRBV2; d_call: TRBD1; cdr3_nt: TGTGCCAGCAGTGGGACAGGGGAAGGGCAGCCCCAGCATTTT; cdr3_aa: CASSGTGEGQPQHF
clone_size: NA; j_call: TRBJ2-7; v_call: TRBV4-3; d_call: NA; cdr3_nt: TGCGCCAGCAGCCAAGATATAGGGGACTACGAGCAGTACTTC; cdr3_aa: CASSQDIGDYEQYF
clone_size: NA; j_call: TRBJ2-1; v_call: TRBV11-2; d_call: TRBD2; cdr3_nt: TGTGCCAGCAGTCATAAACTAGCGGGAGTTTCCGGTGAGCAGTTCTTC; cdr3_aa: CASSHKLAGVSGEQFF
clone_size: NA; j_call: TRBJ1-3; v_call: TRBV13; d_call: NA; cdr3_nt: TGTGCCAGCAGCATTACCCGGGGTGGAAACACCATATATTTT; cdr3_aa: CASSITRGGNTIYF
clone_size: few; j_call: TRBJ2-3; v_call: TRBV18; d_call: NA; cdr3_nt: TGTGCCAGCTCACCAAGGGACATTGATACGCAGTATTTT; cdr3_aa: CASSPRDIDTQYF
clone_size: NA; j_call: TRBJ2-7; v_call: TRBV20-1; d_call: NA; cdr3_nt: TGCAGTGCCGCAGACTACGAGCAGTACTTC; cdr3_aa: CSAADYEQYF
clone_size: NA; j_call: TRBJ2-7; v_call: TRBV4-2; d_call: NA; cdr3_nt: TGTGCCAGCAGCCAAGATTTATTGGCACTCGGGTACGAGCAGTACTTC; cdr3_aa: CASSQDLLALGYEQYF
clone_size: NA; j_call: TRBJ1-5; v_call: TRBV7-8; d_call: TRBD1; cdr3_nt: TGTGCCAGCAGCCCCCGGGACAGGGGGAATCAGCCCCAGCATTTT; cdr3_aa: CASSPRDRGNQPQHF
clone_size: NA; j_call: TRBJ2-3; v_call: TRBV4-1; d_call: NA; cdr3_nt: TGCGCCAGCAGCCAACGACAGAACACAGATACGCAGTATTTT; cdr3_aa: CASSQRQNTDTQYF
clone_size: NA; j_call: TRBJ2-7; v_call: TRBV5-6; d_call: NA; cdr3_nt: TGTGCCAGCAGCTTTCGGGACAAGTGGTACGAGCAGTACTTC; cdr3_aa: CASSFRDKWYEQYF
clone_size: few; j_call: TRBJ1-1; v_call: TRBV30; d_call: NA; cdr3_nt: TGTGCCTGTAAAGGGGGGGAGCCAGGAGGTATGAACACTGAAGCTTTCTTT; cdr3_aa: CACKGGEPGGMNTEAFF
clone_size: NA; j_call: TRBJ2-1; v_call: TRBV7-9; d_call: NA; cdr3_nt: TGTGCCAGCAGCTTATCCGGGAGTAGCAATGAGCAGTTCTTC; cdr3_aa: CASSLSGSSNEQFF
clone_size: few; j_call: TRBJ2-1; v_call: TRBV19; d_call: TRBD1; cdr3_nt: TGTGCCAGTAGGGGGACAGAAATTGAGCAGTTCTTC; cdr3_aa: CASRGTEIEQFF
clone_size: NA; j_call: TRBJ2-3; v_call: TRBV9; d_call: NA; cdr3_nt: TGTGCCAGCAGCGTATGGGAGACACCGGTGGACACAGATACGCAGTATTTT; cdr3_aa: CASSVWETPVDTDTQYF
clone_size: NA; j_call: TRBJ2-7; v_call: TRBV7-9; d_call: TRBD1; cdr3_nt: TGTGCCAGCAGCCCAAGGGGGCTAGCAATCTACGAGCAGTACTTC; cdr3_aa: CASSPRGLAIYEQYF
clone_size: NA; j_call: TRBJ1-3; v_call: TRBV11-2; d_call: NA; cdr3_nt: TGTGCCAGCAGCCTCCGGGGGGGGTCGAGCTCTGGAAACACCATATATTTT; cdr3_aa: CASSLRGGSSSGNTIYF
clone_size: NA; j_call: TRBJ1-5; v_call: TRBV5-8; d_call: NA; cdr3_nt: TGTGCCAGCAGGACGCCGGGACAAAAGCCCAATCAGCCCCAGCATTTT; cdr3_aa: CASRTPGQKPNQPQHF
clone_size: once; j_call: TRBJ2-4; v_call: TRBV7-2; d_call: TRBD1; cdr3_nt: TGTGCCAGCAGCAAGGGACAGGGTGACATTCAGTACTTC; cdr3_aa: CASSKGQGDIQYF
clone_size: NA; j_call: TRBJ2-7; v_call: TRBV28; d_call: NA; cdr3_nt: TGTGCCAGCAGTTTTGGCCTGCCGGGTGCGCAGTACTTC; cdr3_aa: CASSFGLPGAQYF